These 17 T cell receptor beta chains were all obtained from the same sample, sequenced in a study of T cell responses to AZD1222 COVID-19 vaccine. Assay: immunoSEQ multiplex PCR; the TCRdb copy retains only in-frame clones and omits some. The sample has 99,000 or so clones, 89% seen once. The specimen comprised peripheral blood, sampled 28 days after the second AZD1222 dose. The receptors here all came from an adult who received the AZD1222 COVID-19 vaccine.

The chain recombines TRBV5-1 with TRBJ2-7, with 9 bases fitting TRBD2. In germline, CDR1 is SGHRS, CDR2 YFSETQ. This CDR3 is 15 amino acids long. J lost 5 bases, V lost 3 bases, and 9 bases had no gene match. CDR3 DNA sequence: TGCGCCAGCAGCTCCTCCGGGACTAGCCAAAACGAGCAGTACTTC. It specifies CASSSSGTSQNEQYF. The full variable domain, rest sourced from reference TRBV5-1 and TRBJ2-7, is KAGVTQTPRYLIKTRGQQVTLSCSPISGHRSVSWYQQTPGQGLQFLFEYFSETQRNKGNFPGRFSGRQFSNSRSEMNVSTLELGDSALYLCASSSSGTSQNEQYFGPGTRLTVT.

The gene calls are TRBV19 and TRBJ1-1; a possible D gene is TRBD1 (5 bases). Trimming removed 0 bases from V and 1 base from J, with 12 bases in between. The germline V gene encodes CDR1 LNHDA and CDR2 SQIVND (reference sequence). This CDR3 is built from 16 residues. CDR3 sequence (DNA): TGTGCCAGTAGTATAGACCTGACAGCCAAGAACACTGAAGCTTTCTTT. It is translated as CASSIDLTAKNTEAFF.

The rearrangement uses TRBV30 and TRBJ1-1; weak D call: TRBD1 (5 bases). The CDR3 has 16 amino acids. Looked up from germline, CDR1 is GTSNPN and CDR2 is SVGIG (reference sequence). V was trimmed by 3 bases and J by 3 bases, leaving 20 bases between them. CDR3 DNA: TGTGCCTGGAGAGGCGGGCGGGGGGAGGTGGACACTGAAGCTTTCTTT. Protein: CAWRGGRGEVDTEAFF.

V is TRBV7-9 and J is TRBJ2-7, with 10 bases that match TRBD1. CDR1 and CDR2 (germline): SEHNR, FQNEAQ (reference sequence). The length of the CDR3 is 15 residues. V dropped 5 bases and J dropped 1; count of bases not matched to a gene: 5. The CDR3 DNA follows: TGTGCCAGCAGCCAAAGGACAGGGGGGTCCTACGAGCAGTACTTC. Protein: CASSQRTGGSYEQYF.

This clone appeared once. The gene calls are TRBV7-9 and TRBJ1-3; 7 nucleotides align to TRBD1. Germline CDR1 is SEHNR and CDR2 is FQNEAQ (reference sequence). J lost 0 bases, V lost 4 bases, and 6 bases had no gene match. This CDR3 has 16 amino acids. The CDR3 nucleotides are TGTGCCAGCAGCTCGATGACAGGGAACTCTGGAAACACCATATATTTT. As protein: CASSSMTGNSGNTIYF. The whole variable domain, remainder taken from reference TRBV7-9 and TRBJ1-3, is DTGVSQNPRHKITKRGQNVTFRCDPISEHNRLYWYRQTLGQGPEFLTYFQNEAQLEKSRLLSDRFSAERPKGSFSTLEIQRTEQGDSAMYLCASSSMTGNSGNTIYFGEGSWLTVV.

CDR3 residues: CASSQEVTANTGELFF. DNA for the CDR3: TGCGCCAGCAGCCAAGAGGTGACAGCGAACACCGGGGAGCTGTTTTTT. The chain carries TRBV4-1 and TRBJ2-2; D is perhaps TRBD1 (5 bases). From germline, CDR1 is MGHRA and CDR2 YSYEKL. This CDR3 is built from 16 residues. V gave up 0 bases and J gave up 0 bases, with 8 bases separating them.

The chain recombines TRBV28 with TRBJ2-7; TRBD2 matches at 9 bases. The germline gives CDR1 MDHEN, CDR2 SYDVKM. V was clipped by 7 bases and J by 5 bases; unmatched bases: 9. The CDR3 has 14 amino acids. The CDR3 protein is CASKRGTSKDEQYF. The CDR3, as DNA: TGTGCCAGCAAACGCGGGACTAGCAAGGACGAGCAGTACTTC.

The chain is built from TRBV27 and TRBJ1-5; 8 bases fit TRBD1. Trimming removed 5 bases from V and 2 bases from J; junction bases left unmatched: 5. Germline values: CDR1 MNHEY, CDR2 SMNVEV (reference sequence). The CDR3 sequence is 15 residues long. This chain's CDR3 is CASSVQGEGNQPQHF. CDR3 DNA: TGTGCCAGCAGTGTACAGGGGGAGGGCAATCAGCCCCAGCATTTT.

The chain couples TRBV6-1 to TRBJ2-7, with D uncertain. V gave up 0 bases and J gave up 7 bases, with 13 bases separating them. This CDR3 has 14 residues. CDR1 is MNHNS, CDR2 SASEGT, per germline. CDR3 DNA: TGTGCCAGCAGTGAAGCGCGAGGTCCCAGGGAGCAGTACTTC. It translates to CASSEARGPREQYF.

CDR3 region: CASSSGRNEQFF. The DNA of the CDR3 is TGTGCCAGCAGTTCAGGTAGGAATGAGCAGTTCTTC. The chain carries TRBV28 and TRBJ2-1; D remains ambiguous. Trimming left V 4 bases short and J 7 bases short, with 8 bases between. The CDR3 is 12 residues long. Germline V gene sequence: CDR1 MDHEN, CDR2 SYDVKM.

This chain links TRBV11-1 with TRBJ2-7; TRBD1 is a possible D gene (6 bases). This CDR3 spans 12 amino acids. Germline values: CDR1 SGHAT, CDR2 FQDESV (reference sequence). The V gene lost 8 bases and the J gene lost 6 bases, with 14 bases spanning the gap. CDR3: CASLTQGTEQYF. CDR3 in DNA: TGTGCCAGCCTCACGCAGGGGACCGAGCAGTACTTC.

V usage is TRBV19 and J usage is TRBJ2-2, with D perhaps matching TRBD1 (6 bases). The length of the CDR3 is 18 residues. The ends were cut back, 3 bases at V and 0 bases at J, with 17 bases in the middle. The germline V gene encodes CDR1 LNHDA and CDR2 SQIVND (reference sequence). In DNA form, the CDR3 reads TGTGCCAGTAGTATGCGACCCGGGACATCCGCGAACACCGGGGAGCTGTTTTTT. As protein: CASSMRPGTSANTGELFF.

Comments on this clone: The same CDR3 can be traced to other DNA sequences in this sample. This sequence joins TRBV5-6 and TRBJ2-7; D gene uncertain. Germline loops: CDR1 SGHDT, CDR2 YYEEEE. CDR3 length equals 13 residues. V lost 1 base to trimming and J lost 0 bases, with 5 bases between them. CDR3 in amino acids: CASSLQASYEQYF. The CDR3 DNA reads TGTGCCAGCAGCTTGCAGGCCTCCTACGAGCAGTACTTC. The entire variable domain, with the rest obtained from reference TRBV5-6 and TRBJ2-7, is as follows: DAGVTQSPTHLIKTRGQQVTLRCSPKSGHDTVSWYQQALGQGPQFIFQYYEEEERQRGNFPDRFSGHQFPNYSSELNVNALLLGDSALYLCASSLQASYEQYFGPGTRLTVT.

The chain recombines TRBV18 with TRBJ2-7, with 13 bases matching TRBD2. CDR3 size: 14 residues. Germline V gene lookup returns CDR1 KGHSH and CDR2 LQKENI. The V gene end was trimmed by 6 bases and the J gene end by 5 bases; junction bases not matched to a gene: 4. The CDR3 spells CASSQLAGGDEQYF. For the CDR3, the DNA is TGTGCCAGCTCCCAACTAGCGGGAGGGGACGAGCAGTACTTC.

V is TRBV6-1 and J is TRBJ2-3, with D possibly TRBD2 on 5 matching bases. V was shortened by 2 bases and J by 2 bases, with 11 bases between the two germline ends. CDR1 is MNHNS, CDR2 SASEGT, per germline. The CDR3 runs 15 residues. The CDR3 nucleotides read TGTGCCAGCAGTGAATTTGACTATTACACAGATACGCAGTATTTT. Protein: CASSEFDYYTDTQYF.

The V and J genes are TRBV29-1 and TRBJ1-6; weak D call: TRBD1 (6 bases). Germline V gives CDR1 SQVTM, CDR2 ANQGSEA. V was pared by 6 bases and J by 4 bases, with 10 bases between. The CDR3 contains 13 residues. The CDR3 loop reads CSVQDSYNSPLHF. The CDR3 bases are TGCAGCGTCCAGGACAGTTATAATTCACCCCTCCACTTT.

The V and J genes are TRBV7-9 and TRBJ1-2; a weak D match, TRBD1 (5 bases). The CDR3 runs 14 residues. Deletions cut 1 base from V and 7 bases from J, with 13 bases between. In germline, CDR1 is SEHNR, CDR2 FQNEAQ (reference sequence). The DNA for the CDR3 is TGTGCCAGCAGCTTAGGGACATCGCTCACTGGCTACACCTTC. Protein: CASSLGTSLTGYTF.